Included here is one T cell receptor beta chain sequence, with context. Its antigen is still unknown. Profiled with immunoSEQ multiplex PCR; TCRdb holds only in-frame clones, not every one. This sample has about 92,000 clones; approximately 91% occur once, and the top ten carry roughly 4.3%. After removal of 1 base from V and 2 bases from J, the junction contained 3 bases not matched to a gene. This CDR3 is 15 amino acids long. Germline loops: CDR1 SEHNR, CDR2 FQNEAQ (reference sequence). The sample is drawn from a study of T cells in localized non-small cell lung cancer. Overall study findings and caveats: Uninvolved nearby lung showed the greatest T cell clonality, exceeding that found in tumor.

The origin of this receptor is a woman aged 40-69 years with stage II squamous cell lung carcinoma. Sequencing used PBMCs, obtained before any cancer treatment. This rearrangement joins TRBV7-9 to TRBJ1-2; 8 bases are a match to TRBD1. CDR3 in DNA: TGTGCCAGCAGCTTAGGGGGACAGGCGAACTATGGCTACACCTTC. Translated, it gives CASSLGGQANYGYTF. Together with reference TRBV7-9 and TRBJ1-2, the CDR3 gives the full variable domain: DTGVSQNPRHKITKRGQNVTFRCDPISEHNRLYWYRQTLGQGPEFLTYFQNEAQLEKSRLLSDRFSAERPKGSFSTLEIQRTEQGDSAMYLCASSLGGQANYGYTFGSGTRLTVV.